Given below is one T cell receptor (beta chain) in context. This clonotype was observed a handful of times. The clone's antigen remains unknown. Nothing much larger sits one base from this clone, and base qualities are not available. Library preparation employed RACE. Sequencing instrument: NextSeq 500. Library preparation attached unique molecular identifiers to individual cDNA molecules for quantitative, reproducible TCR counting. Each blood RNA sample was used to sequence both TCR alpha and TCR beta chains. The paper's processing steps were these. A median of about 100,000 TCRs per sample was observed, with a range of 23,224 to 690,600. The Decombinator software suite was used to annotate V, J and CDR3 in the TCR reads. To make PS versus PT1 abundance plots, every sample was subsampled to the same number of TCRs (28,000). Expanded TCRs were defined as absent before sensitization and observed at least eight times at the 2-week time point. TCRdb trimmed the raw reads at Q25, called clones with MiXCR and kept productive beta chains. Records with the same CDR3 protein are collapsed into one entry carrying the most frequent genes and DNA. Here the V and J calls rest on TCRdb's processing, not on the authors' analysis. The sample records about 160,000 distinct CDR3 sequences, roughly 25% of which are singletons. The top ten hold around 2.3% of the sample.

The data belong to a study of human T cells and chemical hapten exposure (dated by TCRdb to the early 2020s). The study in broad terms: For sensitization, 2% DPC in acetone was applied to a 2 cm by 2 cm area of upper inner arm skin. The libraries were sequenced as a pool, and the TCR yield per sample differed mostly because of small variations in library volumes within the pool. The study tracked peripheral blood TCR repertoire changes in vivo during primary and secondary sensitization to the hapten diphenylcyclopropenone (DPC) in alopecia patients. Twenty-nine alopecia patients gave blood for TCR sequencing at one to four time points (pre-sensitization, 2, 6 and 24 weeks). The patient cohort, mostly female, included alopecia areata with under or over 50% scalp involvement, alopecia totalis and alopecia universalis. Patch tests used Finn chambers with 0.01% DPC on the upper back, scored after 6 days by International Contact Dermatitis Research Group standards. Throughout the roughly 26-week study period, patients were also given weekly therapeutic DPC doses on the scalp. Blood was sampled from patients pre-sensitization (week 0) and at 2, 6 and about 24 weeks after DPC sensitization.

Paper-wide results and their limitations: Because all patients had alopecia, a presumed autoimmune disease, the immune response of the patients might differ from that of healthy individuals. No change with DPC sensitization was found in the number of TCRs above 1 in 1000 frequency, and no evidence of global repertoire structure alterations was found. The number of PT1 expanded TCRs positively correlated with patch test score, significant at thresholds 8, 16 and 32 but not 4. After repeated subsampling, the strength of the expansion versus patch-test correlation and the threshold at which it became significant changed. Expanded TCRs formed significantly more large CDR3 similarity clusters than pre-sensitization or healthy control sets, consistent with antigen-driven responses.

The time point label, as the study defines it: patch test 3, about 24 weeks after DPC sensitization. The treatment or condition label here, explained by the study, means: therapeutic diphenylcyclopropenone sensitization with weekly scalp DPC. At each patch-test visit, blood was drawn before the patch test was applied. To be eligible, patients had to be aged 18 to 70, diagnosed with alopecia and judged suitable for DPC therapy, while pregnant patients were excluded. Total RNA was extracted from unfractionated whole blood that had been collected in Tempus Blood RNA tubes. CDR1 and CDR2 are read off the germline V gene as MGHRA and YSYEKL. V is clipped by 5 bases and J by 7 bases, and the sequence between their germline boundaries is 15 bases long. Taken from cysteine to phenylalanine, the CDR3 has 14 residues. The retained sequence is limited to the CDR3, 42 bases, with the frame set at the first base.

The V and J segments used are TRBV4-1 and TRBJ2-1; TRBD2 is a possible D gene, resting on 6 matching bases. The sample here was whole blood, taken in connection with sensitization to the hapten diphenylcyclopropenone (DPC). The clonotype was recovered from a woman younger than 35 with alopecia areata. Some clones in this sample may be carry-over from other donors' samples. Here the CDR3 is given as CASSSQKGRNEQFF. The nucleotides read TGCGCCAGCAGCTCCCAAAAAGGGAGGAATGAGCAGTTCTTC.